This entry lists 4 T cell receptor beta chains sequenced from one sample in a study of tumor T cells in aggressive B-cell lymphoma. The protocol was immunoSEQ multiplex PCR, while the TCRdb copy is restricted to in-frame clones and leaves out a portion. The sample consists of about 5,600 clones, 82% of them appearing once. The source material was tumor tissue. These receptors came from an adult with diffuse large B cell lymphoma.

This chain uses TRBV18 with TRBJ2-3; 7 nucleotides match TRBD1. This CDR3 region has 14 residues. CDR1 is KGHSH, CDR2 LQKENI, per germline. The V and J ends lost 3 bases and 4 bases, in that order; junction bases with no gene match: 4. The CDR3 region is CASSPTGAPDTQYF. CDR3 DNA sequence: TGTGCCAGCTCACCCACAGGGGCCCCAGATACGCAGTATTTT.

This chain connects TRBV2 to TRBJ1-2; D call uncertain. This CDR3 region has 13 residues. Germline-derived CDR1 and CDR2 are SNHLY and FYNNEI. The V gene lost 7 bases and the J gene lost 7 bases, with 16 bases spanning the gap. DNA for the CDR3: TGTGCCAGCAAATTCAACCGGGATTCTGGCTACACCTTC. This encodes CASKFNRDSGYTF. Drawing the rest from reference TRBV2 and TRBJ1-2, the complete variable domain is EPEVTQTPSHQVTQMGQEVILRCVPISNHLYFYWYRQILGQKVEFLVSFYNNEISEKSEIFDDQFSVERPDGSNFTLKIRSTKLEDSAMYFCASKFNRDSGYTFGSGTRLTVV.

CDR3 bases: TGTGCCAGCAGCTTAATCATAGCGACGAACACCGGGGAGCTGTTTTTT. Amino acids: CASSLIIATNTGELFF. This sequence joins TRBV7-6 and TRBJ2-2, with D possibly TRBD2 on 5 matching bases. Trimming stripped 2 bases from V and 0 bases from J, with 10 bases between. Per germline, CDR1 SGHVS and CDR2 FNYEAQ. This CDR3 is built from 16 residues. Drawing the rest from reference TRBV7-6 and TRBJ2-2, the complete variable domain is GAGVSQSPRYKVTKRGQDVALRCDPISGHVSLYWYRQALGQGPEFLTYFNYEAQQDKSGLPNDRFSAERPEGSISTLTIQRTEQRDSAMYRCASSLIIATNTGELFFGEGSRLTVL.

The chain joins TRBV12-5 to TRBJ2-1; TRBD1 might be the D (7 bases). The CDR3 has 16 residues. The germline CDR1 and CDR2 sequences are LGHNT and FRNRAP. Trimming took off 6 bases at V and 8 bases at J, with 23 bases between the two ends. The CDR3 region has the DNA TGTGCTAGTGGCCCCACAGGAGGGGGCCTGTTTTATGAGCAGTTCTTC. Amino acids: CASGPTGGGLFYEQFF.